This section outlines one T cell receptor (beta chain) sequence together with its context. This clonotype was counted between two and nine times. The antigen this receptor binds is unknown. No base qualities exist here, and no much larger clone lies one base off it. The donors were roughly 39 Caucasian individuals from Russia, aged about 6 to 100 years, who were systemically healthy. Ten milliliters of peripheral blood were drawn from each donor into EDTA-treated Vacutainer tubes. Ficoll-Paque density-gradient centrifugation was used to isolate PBMCs, with at least 6.5 million obtained per sample. Trizol reagent was used to extract total RNA from PBMCs, with at least 6 micrograms per sample. The percentages of naive CD45RAhigh/CD27high T cells were determined by flow cytometry on a PBMC aliquot from every donor. CDR1 MGHRA and CDR2 YSYEKL were looked up in the germline V gene. From cysteine to phenylalanine, the CDR3 is 15 amino acids long. Only CDR3 DNA is held: 45 bases, read in frame from base 1. Relative to germline, V is 1 base shorter and J is 5 bases shorter, with 14 bases between their ends.

The sample belongs to a study of blood T cells in healthy people across ages (dated by TCRdb to about 2015). At the level of the whole study: Template switching captured roughly one uniquely barcoded TCR beta cDNA molecule per two T cells in model experiments. The study analyzed two additional independent replicas of 1 million unique cDNA reads from the same blood draw for two donors, one aged 18 to 30 and one aged 80 or older. To track age-related changes in TCR beta repertoire diversity, the study relied on deep sequencing normalized with unique cDNA molecular identifiers. Four age groups were formed from the donors: young (average approximately 15 years), middle-aged (approximately 42), aged (roughly 58) and long-lived (less than 85). To avoid experimental bias, donors of different ages were randomly spread across the sequencing lanes. General conclusions and limits of the study: Since profiling was done on bulk unsorted PBMCs, naive and antigen-experienced compartments could not be conclusively compared. Observed TCR beta diversity per million T cells fell roughly linearly with age, and a significant reduction was already apparent by age around 44. The percentage of naive T cells measured by flow cytometry correlated strongly with observed TCR beta diversity. Estimates of total diversity based on one million sequenced T cells were regarded as lower bounds and as underestimates. The CMV infection status of donors was not known, potentially confounding age-related changes in expanded clonotypes. The long-lived group showed more naive CD4+ T cells, fewer expanded clones and increased TCR diversity than the aged group, suggesting age selection.

The library was made by 5' RACE. TCRdb names Illumina HiSeq 2500 as the instrument used. A second roughly 6 to 12 cycle PCR used a sample-barcoded 5' primer and a J-beta primer mix. A template-switch 5' adaptor carrying 12 random nucleotides introduced a unique molecular identifier onto each TCR beta cDNA molecule. At least 2.5 million CDR3-containing paired-end reads were obtained from each sample. First-strand cDNA was synthesized from all RNA with the Mint cDNA synthesis kit, primed by a TRBC-specific oligonucleotide. After uracil-DNA glycosylase treatment, a first 18-cycle PCR used universal primers M1SS and BC2_uni_R on all cDNA. In the paper's pipeline: For normalization, 1 million high-quality reads were randomly selected from each sample, with every read carrying a distinct molecular identifier. Reads with shared molecular identifiers were discarded instead of being binned into consensus sequences. CDR3 identification, clonotype clustering and error correction used MiTCR with a Q25 quality threshold and the strictest error-elimination algorithm. A nonparametric unseen species model with Euler transformation was used to estimate a lower bound on total TCR beta diversity. TCRdb cleaned the public reads at Q25 with fastp, built clones with MiXCR and kept in-frame beta chains. Identical CDR3 proteins give one entry, which carries the most common genes and DNA. The authors' filters were not applied to this entry. Recorded for this sample are about 2 million distinct CDR3 sequences; 49% of them occurred a single time. The ten largest clones add up to roughly 2.1% of the sample.

The material sequenced was blood. The chain employs TRBV4-1 and TRBJ2-5; the D gene remains uncertain. The clonotype originates from a middle-aged woman in good health. This receptor has the CDR3 CASSQGGEVGETQYF. At the DNA level, the sequence is TGCGCCAGCAGCCAAGGAGGCGAAGTCGGGGAGACCCAGTACTTC.